Listed below are T cell receptor beta chains from one sample, sequenced in a study of blood T cell repertoires in COVID-19. The repertoire was sequenced with immunoSEQ multiplex PCR; TCRdb's copy has only in-frame clones and lacks some. The data hold about 25,000 clones, with nearly 90% observed a single time. Sequencing was carried out using peripheral blood. Receptors originate from a man between 65 and 85 years old with acute or convalescent COVID-19. The CDR3 runs from the conserved cysteine through the conserved F or W. Each record gives: clone size, V gene, J gene, D gene, CDR3 DNA, CDR3 protein. The D gene is left open where the match is weak. Clone sizes are given selectively: once, few, many, or a class where the clone is expanded.

>.|TRBV30|TRBJ1-6|TRBD1
TGTGGCACGGGACAGCTTTATAATTCACCCCTCCACTTT
CGTGQLYNSPLHF
>.|TRBV5-1|TRBJ2-1|TRBD1
TGCGCCAGCAGCAGCCGGGACAGGGGTGAGCAGTTCTTC
CASSSRDRGEQFF
>.|TRBV5-1|TRBJ1-2|TRBD1
TGCGCCAGCAGCTCAGGGACAGGGGGAGGCTACACCTTC
CASSSGTGGGYTF
>.|TRBV5-4|TRBJ1-2|TRBD1
TGTGCCAGCAGCTTGACGGGACAGGATTTTCGGGGCTACACCTTC
CASSLTGQDFRGYTF
>.|TRBV19|TRBJ2-1|TRBD2
TGTGCCAGTAGTATAGATCCTGTGGGACTAGCGGGAGCGGGCAATGAGCAGTTCTTC
CASSIDPVGLAGAGNEQFF
>.|TRBV11-2|TRBJ2-7|TRBD1
TGTGCCAGCAGCTTAAAGGGACAGTCCTACGAGCAGTACTTC
CASSLKGQSYEQYF
>.|TRBV7-9|TRBJ2-1|.
TGTGCCAGCAGCTTCAACAATGAGCAGTTCTTC
CASSFNNEQFF
>.|TRBV7-9|TRBJ1-4|.
TGTGCCAGCAGCTTGGGGGGTACTAATGAAAAACTGTTTTTT
CASSLGGTNEKLFF
>.|TRBV7-6|TRBJ2-2|.
TGTGCCAGCACCTTGCTTATTGGGGGCGCGGGCACCGGGGAGCTGTTTTTT
CASTLLIGGAGTGELFF
>.|TRBV14|TRBJ2-5|.
TGTGCCAGCAGCCAAGCGACCAGGGAGACCCAGTACTTC
CASSQATRETQYF
>.|TRBV2|TRBJ1-1|.
TGTGCCAGCACCATACAGGTTGAAGCTTTCTTT
CASTIQVEAFF
>.|TRBV24-1|TRBJ1-6|TRBD1
TGTGCCACCAGTGATTTCCCAGGGGACAGACAGTTGAGCTCCTATAATTCACCCCTCCACTTT
CATSDFPGDRQLSSYNSPLHF
>once|TRBV2|TRBJ2-1|TRBD2
TGTGCCAGCCTTGGGCTAGCGGCGGTTGAGCAGTTCTTC
CASLGLAAVEQFF
>.|TRBV5-1|TRBJ1-5|.
TGCGCCAGCAGCTTAGAGGGGACTAATCAGCCCCAGCATTTT
CASSLEGTNQPQHF
>.|TRBV5-6|TRBJ1-4|.
TGTGCCAGCAGCCCCACAGTAGGCGAATCGTCAAAACTGTTTTTT
CASSPTVGESSKLFF
>.|TRBV28|TRBJ2-5|TRBD1
TGTGCCAGCAGCCGAGGACAGGGCCAAGAGACCCAGTACTTC
CASSRGQGQETQYF
>.|TRBV5-1|TRBJ1-2|.
TGCGCCAGCAGCTCGCTTTTGAGGGGGGGCTATGGCTACACCTTC
CASSSLLRGGYGYTF
>.|TRBV19|TRBJ1-5|TRBD1
TGTGCCAGTAGTAACGGACAGGTTTATCAGCCCCAGCATTTT
CASSNGQVYQPQHF
>.|TRBV9|TRBJ1-2|.
TGTGCCAGCAGCGTAGCGTTTCGGGGCTACACCTTC
CASSVAFRGYTF
>.|TRBV19|TRBJ2-2|TRBD1
TGTGCCAGTAGTATAATTCTAGGGACAGGGCTTAACACCGGGGAGCTGTTTTTT
CASSIILGTGLNTGELFF
>.|TRBV19|TRBJ1-1|.
TGTGCCAGTAGTCTCCCGGGACAGAACACTGAAGCTTTCTTT
CASSLPGQNTEAFF
>.|TRBV5-4|TRBJ1-6|.
TGTGCCAGCAGCTTGAACAGAGAAACCTCACCCCTCCACTTT
CASSLNRETSPLHF
>.|TRBV6-8|TRBJ2-1|TRBD2
TGTGCCAGCATTCCTAGCGGCAATGAGCAGTTCTTC
CASIPSGNEQFF
>.|TRBV27|TRBJ2-4|TRBD1
TGTGCCAGCAGCTTAGGACAAGCACAGGGGGCGCAGGCCAAAAACATTCAGTACTTC
CASSLGQAQGAQAKNIQYF
>.|TRBV5-1|TRBJ1-1|.
TGCGCCAGCAGCCCCGCGGTCCCGGGCACTGAAGCTTTCTTT
CASSPAVPGTEAFF
>.|TRBV6-2/TRBV6-3|TRBJ2-3|TRBD2
TGTGCCAGCAGTCAAGCGGGGACCTCGTTGCCGCAGTATTTT
CASSQAGTSLPQYF
>.|TRBV12-3/TRBV12-4|TRBJ1-1|TRBD1
TGTGCCAGCAGCCGAACAGGGGTGACTGAAGCTTTCTTT
CASSRTGVTEAFF
>.|TRBV18|TRBJ2-2|.
TGTGCCAGCTCACCAACGGTCTTAGCGAACACCGGGGAGCTGTTTTTT
CASSPTVLANTGELFF
>.|TRBV19|TRBJ2-6|TRBD1
TGTGCCAGTAGTTCCGGGACAGGTCCCTCTGGGGCCAACGTCCTGACTTTC
CASSSGTGPSGANVLTF
>.|TRBV7-9|TRBJ1-2|.
TGTGCCAGCAGCTTAGGTGGAGATACCTATGGCTACACCTTC
CASSLGGDTYGYTF
>.|TRBV24-1|TRBJ1-5|TRBD1
TGTGCCACCAGCGAAAAGGGACAGGTCGGAGGTCAGCCCCAGCATTTT
CATSEKGQVGGQPQHF
>.|TRBV6-2/TRBV6-3|TRBJ2-3|.
TGTGCCAGCAGTCGCACCCTCCCGGCAGATACGCAGTATTTT
CASSRTLPADTQYF
>.|TRBV19|TRBJ1-2|TRBD1
TGTGCCAGTAGTACGTTTGGGACAGGGGCACCCTATGGCTACACCTTC
CASSTFGTGAPYGYTF
>.|TRBV5-4|TRBJ2-1|.
TGTGCCAGCAGCTTTGGTCAGGGCGACTGGGCTGAGCAGTTCTTC
CASSFGQGDWAEQFF
>.|TRBV24-1|TRBJ1-5|.
TGTGCCACCAGTGCAAGGGGTGGCGGCAATCAGCCCCAGCATTTT
CATSARGGGNQPQHF
>.|TRBV5-1|TRBJ2-7|.
TGCGCCAGCAGCTTGGCGCAGGGGCTGGGGGAGCAGTACTTC
CASSLAQGLGEQYF
>.|TRBV5-1|TRBJ2-5|.
TGCGCCAGCAGCTTCTCAGGGTCCCAAGAGACCCAGTACTTC
CASSFSGSQETQYF
>.|TRBV25-1|TRBJ2-5|.
TGTGCCAGCAGTGAATCAGGCGCCAGCCTTGGGTTGACCCAGTACTTC
CASSESGASLGLTQYF
>once|TRBV6-2/TRBV6-3|TRBJ1-2|.
TGTGCCAGCCGCCCGAGCGGGGCTAACTATGGCTACACCTTC
CASRPSGANYGYTF
>once|TRBV6-1|TRBJ1-6|.
TGTGCCAGCAGTGAAAGGAGGAGGAATTCACCCCTCCACTTT
CASSERRRNSPLHF
>.|TRBV9|TRBJ2-5|TRBD1
TGTGCCAGCACCACAGACAGGGAAAAGACCCAGTACTTC
CASTTDREKTQYF
>.|TRBV3-1/TRBV3-2|TRBJ2-3|TRBD2
TGTGCCAGCAGCCAAGACAGACTAGCGGGGACAGATACGCAGTATTTT
CASSQDRLAGTDTQYF
>.|TRBV10-2|TRBJ2-5|TRBD1
TGCGCCAGCAGAACGACAGGGGGGCAGACCCAGTACTTC
CASRTTGGQTQYF
>.|TRBV18|TRBJ2-7|TRBD1
TGTGCCAGCCGGGCCGGGACAGGGGAGATCGAGCAGTACTTC
CASRAGTGEIEQYF
>.|TRBV12-3/TRBV12-4|TRBJ2-5|.
TGTGCCAGCAATCGGCAGCTCAGGGAGACCCAGTACTTC
CASNRQLRETQYF
>.|TRBV9|TRBJ2-3|TRBD2
TGTGCCAGCAGCGTAGATACCGGGACTAGTGGCACAGATACGCAGTATTTT
CASSVDTGTSGTDTQYF
>.|TRBV7-9|TRBJ2-7|TRBD1
TGTGCCAGCAGCCCCGGTGGGACAGGGTTGTCCTACGAGCAGTACTTC
CASSPGGTGLSYEQYF
>.|TRBV27|TRBJ1-2|.
TGTGCCAGCAGTTTTTACAGGGACCCCAACTATGGCTACACCTTC
CASSFYRDPNYGYTF
>.|TRBV10-3|TRBJ1-1|.
TGTGCCATCAGGACACAGGGCATGAACACTGAAGCTTTCTTT
CAIRTQGMNTEAFF
>.|TRBV27|TRBJ2-1|.
TGTGCCAGCAGTTTAAGGCACCTTTTCGGGGGTCCTGCTGAGCAGTTCTTC
CASSLRHLFGGPAEQFF
>once|TRBV5-1|TRBJ2-1|.
TGCGCCAGCAGCTTAACGGGATCCCACAATGAGCAGTTCTTC
CASSLTGSHNEQFF
>.|TRBV2|TRBJ2-3|TRBD2
TGTGCCAGCAGGCGAAGGAGCGGGGGGGCCACAGATACGCAGTATTTT
CASRRRSGGATDTQYF
>.|TRBV7-9|TRBJ2-2|TRBD2
TGTGCCAGCAGCCTGAGCGGCGGGAGTGTCACCGGGGAGCTGTTTTTT
CASSLSGGSVTGELFF
>.|TRBV6-5|TRBJ1-2|.
TGTGCCAGCAGTCCTGACAGACCTAACTATGGCTACACCTTC
CASSPDRPNYGYTF
>.|TRBV5-1|TRBJ2-2|.
TGCGCCAGCAGCTTGGGGGACTGGCTCGGGGAGCTGTTTTTT
CASSLGDWLGELFF
>.|TRBV7-8|TRBJ2-7|.
TGTGCCAGCAGCCCTATCGGGGAGAAAATCTACGAGCAGTACTTC
CASSPIGEKIYEQYF
>.|TRBV6-6|TRBJ2-5|TRBD1
TGTGCCAGCAGTGGAAGGACAGGACAAGAGACCCAGTACTTC
CASSGRTGQETQYF
>once|TRBV27|TRBJ2-7|TRBD1
TGTGCCAGCAGACGGACAGGGGCCTACGAGCAGTACTTC
CASRRTGAYEQYF
>.|TRBV2|TRBJ2-7|TRBD2
TGTGCCAGCGGACTAGCTACCTACGAGCAGTACTTC
CASGLATYEQYF
>.|TRBV11-2|TRBJ2-2|.
TGTGCCAGCAGCTCTGCGGGAACCGGGGAGCTGTTTTTT
CASSSAGTGELFF